The 4 T cell receptor beta chains given below trace back to one sample, sequenced in a study of immune evolution from preneoplasia to lung adenocarcinoma. Method: immunoSEQ multiplex PCR; TCRdb's copy keeps in-frame clones and lacks some. Of 4,300 or so clones in the sample, about 85% were seen once. What was sequenced was FFPE invasive lung adenocarcinoma tissue. The receptors were sampled from a person aged 45-65 years with lung adenocarcinoma.

The rearrangement uses TRBV5-4 and TRBJ1-2; no firm D call. CDR3 length: 13 residues. Looked up from germline, CDR1 is SGHNT and CDR2 is YYREEE (reference sequence). V lost 3 bases and J lost 5, with 11 bases in between. The CDR3 spells CASSSPGGYGYTF. DNA of the CDR3: TGTGCCAGCAGCTCCCCGGGAGGTTATGGCTACACCTTC. Supplemented by reference TRBV5-4 and TRBJ1-2, the full variable domain reads ETGVTQSPTHLIKTRGQQVTLRCSSQSGHNTVSWYQQALGQGPQFIFQYYREEENGRGNFPPRFSGLQFPNYSSELNVNALELDDSALYLCASSSPGGYGYTFGSGTRLTVV.

In its sample, this clone was seen a few times. The sample contains more than one DNA sequence encoding this CDR3. The chain is built from TRBV4-1 and TRBJ2-7; 11 bases fit TRBD2. CDR3 length: 15 amino acids. After removal of 0 bases from V and 2 bases from J, the junction contained 0 bases not matched to a gene. CDR1 MGHRA and CDR2 YSYEKL come from the germline V gene. The CDR3 DNA reads TGCGCCAGCAGCCAAGAGGGACTAGCGGCCTACGAGCAGTACTTC. Its translation: CASSQEGLAAYEQYF.

This chain links TRBV15 with TRBJ2-3, with D possibly matching TRBD1 (5 bases). CDR3 size: 14 residues. Trimming stripped 2 bases from V and 2 bases from J, with 8 bases between. CDR1 LNHNV and CDR2 YYDKDF come from the germline V gene (reference sequence). Here the CDR3 reads CATSRRGVTDTQYF. The CDR3 nucleotides read TGTGCCACCAGCAGAAGGGGCGTCACAGATACGCAGTATTTT.

The V call is TRBV7-8, the J call TRBJ1-5, with D unclear. The V gene's germline CDR1 is SGHVS and CDR2 FQNEAQ. This CDR3 is 13 amino acids long. V shed 1 base and J shed 6 bases, with 7 bases lying between them. The CDR3 DNA sequence: TGTGCCAGCAGCTTAGATCCCGGTCAGCCCCAGCATTTT. Translation: CASSLDPGQPQHF.